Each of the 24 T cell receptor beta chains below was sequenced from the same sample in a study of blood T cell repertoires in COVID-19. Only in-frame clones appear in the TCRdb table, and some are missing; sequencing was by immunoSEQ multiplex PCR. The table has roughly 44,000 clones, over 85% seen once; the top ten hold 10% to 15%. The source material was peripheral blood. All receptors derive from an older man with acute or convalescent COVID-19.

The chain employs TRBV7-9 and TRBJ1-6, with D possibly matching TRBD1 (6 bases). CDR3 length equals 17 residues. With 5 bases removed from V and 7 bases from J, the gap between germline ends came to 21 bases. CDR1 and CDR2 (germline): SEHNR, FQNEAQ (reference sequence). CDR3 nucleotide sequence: TGTGCCAGCAGCCGATTAGGGGACACGTCCGGCAATTCACCCCTCCACTTT. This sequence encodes CASSRLGDTSGNSPLHF.

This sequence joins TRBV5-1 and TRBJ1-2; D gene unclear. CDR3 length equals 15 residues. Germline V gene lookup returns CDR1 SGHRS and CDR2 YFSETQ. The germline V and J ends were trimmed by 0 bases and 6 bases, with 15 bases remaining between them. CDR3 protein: CASSLGGVSADGYTF. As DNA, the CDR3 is TGCGCCAGCAGCTTGGGGGGTGTTAGCGCTGATGGCTACACCTTC.

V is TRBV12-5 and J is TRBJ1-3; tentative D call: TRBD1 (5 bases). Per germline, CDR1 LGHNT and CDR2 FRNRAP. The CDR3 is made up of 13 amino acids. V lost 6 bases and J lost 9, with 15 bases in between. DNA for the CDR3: TGTGCTAGTGGACGGGACGGGGGATCCACCATATATTTT. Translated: CASGRDGGSTIYF.

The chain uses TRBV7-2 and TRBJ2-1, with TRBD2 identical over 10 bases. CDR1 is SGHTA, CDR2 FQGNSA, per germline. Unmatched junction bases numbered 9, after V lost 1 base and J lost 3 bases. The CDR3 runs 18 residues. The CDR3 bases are TGTGCCAGCAGCTTAGTAGCGGGGGGACCTAGGGGCTACAATGAGCAGTTCTTC. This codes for CASSLVAGGPRGYNEQFF. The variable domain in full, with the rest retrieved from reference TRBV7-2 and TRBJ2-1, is GAGVSQSPSNKVTEKGKDVELRCDPISGHTALYWYRQSLGQGLEFLIYFQGNSAPDKSGLPSDRFSAERTGGSVSTLTIQRTQQEDSAVYLCASSLVAGGPRGYNEQFFGPGTRLTVL.

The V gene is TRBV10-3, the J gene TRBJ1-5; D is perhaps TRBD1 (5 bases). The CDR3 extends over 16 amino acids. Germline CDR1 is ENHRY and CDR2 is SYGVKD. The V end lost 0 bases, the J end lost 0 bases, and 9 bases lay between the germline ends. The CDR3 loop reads CAISESRQISNQPQHF. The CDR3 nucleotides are TGTGCCATCAGTGAGTCAAGACAGATTAGCAATCAGCCCCAGCATTTT.

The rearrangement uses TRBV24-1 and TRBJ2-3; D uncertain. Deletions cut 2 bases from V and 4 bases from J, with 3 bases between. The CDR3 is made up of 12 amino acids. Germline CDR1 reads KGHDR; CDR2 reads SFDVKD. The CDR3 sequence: CATSDSADTQYF. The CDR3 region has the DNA TGTGCCACCAGTGATTCCGCAGATACGCAGTATTTT.

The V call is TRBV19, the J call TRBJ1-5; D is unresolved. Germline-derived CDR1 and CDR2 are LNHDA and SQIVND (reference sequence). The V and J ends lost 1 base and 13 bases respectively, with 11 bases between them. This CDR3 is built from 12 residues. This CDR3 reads CASSIGPGLQHF. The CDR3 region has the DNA TGTGCCAGTAGTATAGGCCCCGGGTTACAGCATTTT.

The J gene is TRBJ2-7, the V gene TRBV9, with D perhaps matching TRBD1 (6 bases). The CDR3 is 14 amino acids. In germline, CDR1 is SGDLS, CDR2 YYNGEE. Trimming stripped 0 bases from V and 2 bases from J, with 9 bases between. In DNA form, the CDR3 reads TGTGCCAGCAGCGTAGGGACAGAAGCCTACGAGCAGTACTTC. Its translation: CASSVGTEAYEQYF.

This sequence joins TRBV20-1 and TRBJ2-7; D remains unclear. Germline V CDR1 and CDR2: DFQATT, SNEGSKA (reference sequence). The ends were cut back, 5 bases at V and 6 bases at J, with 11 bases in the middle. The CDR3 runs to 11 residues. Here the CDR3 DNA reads TGCAGTGCTTCTAGACTCTCCGAGCAGTACTTC. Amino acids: CSASRLSEQYF.

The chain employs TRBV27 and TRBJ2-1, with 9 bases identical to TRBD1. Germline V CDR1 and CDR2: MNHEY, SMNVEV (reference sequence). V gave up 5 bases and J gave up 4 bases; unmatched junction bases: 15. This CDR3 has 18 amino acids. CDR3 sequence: CASSPPPGQGRGYNEQFF. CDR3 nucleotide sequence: TGTGCCAGCAGTCCCCCCCCAGGACAGGGGAGGGGGTACAATGAGCAGTTCTTC.

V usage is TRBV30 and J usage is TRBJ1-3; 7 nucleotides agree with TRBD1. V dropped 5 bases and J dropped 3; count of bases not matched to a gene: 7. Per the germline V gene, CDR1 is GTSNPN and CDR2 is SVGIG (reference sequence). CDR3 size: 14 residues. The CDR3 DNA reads TGTGCCTGGGATCTCAACAGGGGTGGAAACACCATATATTTT. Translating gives CAWDLNRGGNTIYF.

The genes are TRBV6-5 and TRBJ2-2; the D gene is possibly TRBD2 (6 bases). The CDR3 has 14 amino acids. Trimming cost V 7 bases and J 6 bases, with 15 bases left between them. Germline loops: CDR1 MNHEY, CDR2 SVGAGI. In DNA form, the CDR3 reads TGTGCCAGCAATGGGGGGTTTGAAGCCGGGGAGCTGTTTTTT. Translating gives CASNGGFEAGELFF.

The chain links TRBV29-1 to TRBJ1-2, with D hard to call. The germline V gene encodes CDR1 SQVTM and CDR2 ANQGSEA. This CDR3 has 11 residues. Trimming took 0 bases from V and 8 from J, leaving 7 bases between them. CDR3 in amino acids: CSVEDQRGYTF. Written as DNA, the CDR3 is TGCAGCGTTGAAGATCAGCGGGGCTACACCTTC.

CDR3: CAISDHAGQVGSPLHF. The CDR3 DNA reads as TGTGCCATCAGTGACCACGCTGGACAGGTCGGATCACCCCTCCACTTT. The chain joins TRBV10-3 to TRBJ1-6; TRBD1 aligns across 7 bases. Losses at the gene ends were 3 bases for V and 10 bases for J; bases not matched to a gene: 12. This CDR3 is 16 amino acids long. Germline loops: CDR1 ENHRY, CDR2 SYGVKD.

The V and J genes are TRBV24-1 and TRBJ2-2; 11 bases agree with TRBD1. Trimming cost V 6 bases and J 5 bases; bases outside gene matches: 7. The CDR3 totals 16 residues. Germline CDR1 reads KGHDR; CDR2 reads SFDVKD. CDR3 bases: TGTGCCACCAGTAGGGGACAGGGGGGAGGGACCGGGGAGCTGTTTTTT. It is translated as CATSRGQGGGTGELFF.

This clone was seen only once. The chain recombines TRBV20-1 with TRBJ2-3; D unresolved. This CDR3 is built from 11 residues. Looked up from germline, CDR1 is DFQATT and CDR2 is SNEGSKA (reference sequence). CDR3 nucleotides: TGCAGCCTGGCACGCACAGATACGCAGTATTTT. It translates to CSLARTDTQYF.

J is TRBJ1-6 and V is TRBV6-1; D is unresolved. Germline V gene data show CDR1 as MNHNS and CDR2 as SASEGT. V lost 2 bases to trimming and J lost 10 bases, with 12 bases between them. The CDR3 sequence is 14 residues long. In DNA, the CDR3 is TGTGCCAGCAGTGAAATCTCAGAGGGCTCACCCCTCCACTTT. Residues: CASSEISEGSPLHF.

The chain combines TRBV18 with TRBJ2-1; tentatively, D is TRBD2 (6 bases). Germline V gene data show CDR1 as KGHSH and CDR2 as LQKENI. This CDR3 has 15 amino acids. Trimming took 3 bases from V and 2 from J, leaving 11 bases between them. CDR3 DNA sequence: TGTGCCAGCTCACCGGGGGGATTAACCTACAATGAGCAGTTCTTC. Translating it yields CASSPGGLTYNEQFF.

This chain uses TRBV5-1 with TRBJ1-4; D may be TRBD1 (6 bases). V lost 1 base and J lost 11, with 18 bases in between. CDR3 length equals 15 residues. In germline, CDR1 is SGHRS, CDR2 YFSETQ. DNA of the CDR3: TGCGCCAGCAGCTTGAGGGGGACGGCTGAGGGCAAACTGTTTTTT. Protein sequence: CASSLRGTAEGKLFF.

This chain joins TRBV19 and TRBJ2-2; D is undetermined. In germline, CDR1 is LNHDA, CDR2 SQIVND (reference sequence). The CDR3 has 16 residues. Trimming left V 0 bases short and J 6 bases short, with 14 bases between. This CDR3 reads CASSIDRGYTAGELFF. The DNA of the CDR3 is TGTGCCAGTAGTATAGATCGCGGTTACACGGCCGGGGAGCTGTTTTTT.

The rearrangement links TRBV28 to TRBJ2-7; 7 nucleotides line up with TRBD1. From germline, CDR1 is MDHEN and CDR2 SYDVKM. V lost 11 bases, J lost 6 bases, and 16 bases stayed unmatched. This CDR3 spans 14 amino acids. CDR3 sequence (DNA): TGTGCCTTTCCCGACTGGGACAGACCTCGCGAGCAGTACTTC. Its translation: CAFPDWDRPREQYF.

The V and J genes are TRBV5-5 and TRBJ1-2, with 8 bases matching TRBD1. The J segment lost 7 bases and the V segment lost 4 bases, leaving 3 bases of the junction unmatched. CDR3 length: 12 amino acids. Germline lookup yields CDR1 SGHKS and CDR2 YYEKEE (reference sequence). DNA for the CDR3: TGTGCCAGCAGCGTGGACAGGGCTGGCTACACCTTC. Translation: CASSVDRAGYTF.

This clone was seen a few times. The CDR3 DNA sequence: TGTGCCAGCAACCTCGGACAGGAGAATTCACCCCTCCACTTT. Its protein product is CASNLGQENSPLHF. This chain uses TRBV6-5 with TRBJ1-6; 7 bases are a match to TRBD1. Germline lookup yields CDR1 MNHEY and CDR2 SVGAGI. V shed 7 bases and J 7 bases; nucleotides not matched to a gene: 7. The CDR3 is 14 amino acids.

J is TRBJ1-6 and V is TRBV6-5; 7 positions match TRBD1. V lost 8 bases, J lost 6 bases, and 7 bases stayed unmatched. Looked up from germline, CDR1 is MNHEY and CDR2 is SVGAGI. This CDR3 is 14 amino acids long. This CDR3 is CASRNRGGNSPLHF. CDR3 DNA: TGTGCCAGCCGAAACAGGGGTGGTAATTCACCCCTCCACTTT.